Listed here is a single TCR beta chain. This clone was seen a handful of times. There is no known antigen for this receptor. No base quality information exists; no much larger clone differs at one position. The CDR3 contains 14 residues, cysteine and phenylalanine counted. Of all the DNA, just the CDR3 is kept, 42 bases in frame from base 1. Reading the germline V gene gives CDR1 MDHEN and CDR2 SYDVKM. Between the V and J ends, shortened by 3 bases and 3 bases respectively, the junction contains 12 bases. These data originate in a study of cytomegalovirus exposure and HLA in healthy donors (dated by TCRdb to 2016 to 2017). For the wider study: According to an earlier analysis of several hundred of the donors, 150 million to 200 million T cells yielded 117 million unique TCR beta sequences and 276 Gb of sequence data. A separate validation cohort of roughly 130 different subjects was used in addition to the 666-subject first cohort. In a later analysis, previously published TCR beta repertoires from 500 to 750 donors were re-analyzed and high-resolution HLA genotyping was added so that TCR occurrence patterns could be studied. Using immunosequencing, the study profiled T cell repertoires from about 650 subjects and related those repertoires to cytomegalovirus serostatus. Among the roughly 400 genotyped donors, around 81% belonged to the genetic ancestry cluster associated with self-reported Caucasian donors. Every repertoire in the discovery cohort had been generated on one and the same sequencing platform. Donor age, sex, ethnicity and CMV serostatus were collected together with the repertoire data. The later analysis used no new phenotypic data to find candidate immune exposures, relying instead on TCR beta sequences and their occurrence across donors. Across some 400 genotyped donors of the cohort, an average of about 200,000 unique TCR beta nucleotide sequences per donor were sequenced, and roughly a sixth of those sequences were non-productive. To predict cytomegalovirus infection status, the study brought together high-throughput TCR immunosequencing, statistical association of individual TCRs with disease status, and machine learning. Genome-wide SNP genotypes for about three fifths of the roughly 670 donors were used in a later genetic analysis, which treated that subset as a discovery cohort. HLA typing covered class I and class II loci at four-digit resolution. Because of strong linkage in the cohort, five DR-DQ haplotypes were treated as single units for association and clustering. In an earlier analysis of 587 of the donors, high-throughput TCR beta sequencing was used to judge whether each TCR beta V gene segment behaved as functional or pseudogenic. The study aimed to test whether signatures of past pathogen exposure could be identified by cataloging public T cell receptors. Typing coverage varied by locus: about 620-630 donors for A, B, C, DRB1 and DQB1; 522 for DQA1; about 600 for DPA1; roughly 470 for DPB1. Approximately 310 gigabases of sequencing data and approximately 92 million unique TCR sequences made up an early release that covered approximately 700 HLA-typed donors. Study-wide conclusions, independent of this receptor: According to a later genetic analysis, donors in an Asian-associated ancestry cluster had fewer N-insertions in productive TCRs than the approximately 630-donor mean. While some public TCRs were present in many individuals, most TCR sequences turned up only very rarely across donors. Because HLA typing was unavailable for some donors at each locus, only the typed subset was used in association tests. Immune exposure information for the cohort was limited to CMV serostatus. When HLA alleles, especially DR and DQ, strongly co-occurred, attributing TCR associations to individual alleles was difficult. It was suggested by the authors that the approach could potentially be generalized to other disease states and immunological phenotypes. In a later analysis, some 17,000 TCR beta sequences were associated with specific HLA alleles at a false discovery rate of 0.05. A later analysis found that HLA-associated TCR beta chains were more clonally expanded and had lower generation probabilities than equally common non-associated chains. A further reported finding was that TCR beta sequences accurately predicted the HLA-A and HLA-B alleles for most subjects in the first cohort. Some IMGT-functional V segments, including TRBV6-2 and TRBV6-3, could not be told apart with the 87-base-pair reads, so those segments were excluded. In a later analysis, the rate of TCR association differed among HLA loci, with DRB1 alleles having the most associated TCRs and HLA-C alleles having the fewest. Over 15 rarely observed V segments, including chromosome 9 orphons, were excluded from the earlier analysis of about 500 of the donors because counts were too low. In this cohort, only TCR beta chains were sequenced, and detectable features were limited by the absence of alpha or paired-chain data. The sequencing pipeline was judged likely to have produced a cluster of highly shared sequence variants as a technical artifact. In an earlier analysis of around 600 of the donors, most TCR beta V segments were observed in productive rearrangements about 87% or about 30% of the time, broadly matching IMGT annotations. In a later analysis, several top co-occurrence clusters were reported to appear linked to parvovirus B19, influenza, CMV and Epstein-Barr virus. A later analysis found that most CMV-associated TCR beta chains appeared HLA-restricted, with HLA associations seemingly driven largely by CMV exposure. Cytomegalovirus status was reported to be diagnosed by the classifier with high specificity and sensitivity in both the original and validation cohorts. Roughly uniform sequencing depth across donors was assumed in presence/absence analyses, although this assumption may not hold. The study gave a list of some 150 TCR beta chains associated with cytomegalovirus. Linkage disequilibrium might explain the correlated functional status among segregating V segments, but an unknown experimental factor could not be excluded. A few of the identified cytomegalovirus-associated TCR beta chains were confirmed in vitro to be specific for cytomegalovirus antigens. In a later genetic analysis, a missense DCLRE1C variant was associated with V-gene and J-gene trimming of TCR beta chains, and the association was replicated in an independent cohort.

In total, 630 or so healthy bone marrow donors made up the cohort. At the time of sampling, every cohort member was nominally healthy, though immune exposures that went unrecorded were likely present. The donor tested CMV seronegative and was one of the 352 seronegative cohort members. Every donor gave a peripheral blood sample, and the peripheral blood mononuclear cells from that sample were used for TCR beta sequencing. Genomic DNA was extracted from the blood cell samples with the Qiagen DNeasy Blood Extraction Kit. Library method: the immunoSEQ multiplex PCR assay. A mixture of 60 forward primers for TCR Vbeta segments and 13 reverse primers for TCR Jbeta segments was used in the multiplex PCR. The CDR3 region of rearranged TCR beta genes was amplified from genomic DNA by a multiplex PCR assay. The amplified TCR beta libraries were sequenced on the Illumina HiSeq System as 87-base-pair reads. On the authors' methods: Across the roughly 600 repertoires, a later analysis counted tens of millions of unique TCR beta chains, 8.5 million to 12 million of which were shared by at least two donors. Raw reads were error-corrected and collapsed into unique sequences with a nearest-neighbor algorithm that merged closely related sequences to remove PCR and sequencing errors. To assign V, D and J gene segments, CDR3 sequences were aligned to IMGT reference sequences. For a sequence to be retained, a match of at least six nucleotides to both a V gene segment and a J gene segment was required. Rearrangements were classified as productive when the CDR3 lacked stop codons and remained in frame with V and J, and all other rearrangements were classified as non-productive. Following IMGT convention, CDR3 was defined as the stretch from the second conserved V-encoded cysteine up to the conserved J-encoded phenylalanine. The earlier analysis of a few hundred of the donors excluded any sequence lacking an unambiguous match to a single V gene segment. In an earlier analysis of a few hundred of the donors, V segments were called functional above 56.7% productive rearrangements and were called segregating when the between-donor standard deviation exceeded 5%. A statistical classification framework was built to diagnose cytomegalovirus status from the catalog of TCR beta chain sequences. A later analysis assigned V and J genes by comparing TCR nucleotide sequences with IMGT/GENE-DB human TR gene sequences. In a later analysis, CDR3 sequences and most-parsimonious VDJ recombination scenarios were assigned using the TCRdist pipeline. In a later analysis, each TCR beta chain was defined by its CDR3 amino acid sequence together with its V-gene family, and reads without a unique V-gene family were excluded. To address suspected cross-contamination and a sequencing artifact, a later analysis removed approximately 590 highly shared, low-generation-probability nucleotide sequences. For each public chain, a later analysis derived a clonal expansion index from normalized ranks of inferred template counts within each repertoire. A later analysis computed generation probabilities with a VDJ recombination model fitted to out-of-frame rearrangements, and checked the results against IGoR. Hypergeometric tests were used in a later analysis to score TCR-TCR, TCR-HLA and TCR-CMV co-occurrence, with a repertoire-size bias correction applied to the TCR pairs. To estimate false discovery rates, a later analysis permuted the HLA or CMV assignments 20 times. A later analysis grouped co-occurring TCRs with DBSCAN, adding TCRdist sequence similarity when clustering within HLA-allele-positive subsets. Repertoires with fewer than 30,000 or more than 120,000 public chains were left out of co-occurrence clustering, as were about 5 repertoires with anomalous nucleotide sharing. TCRdb's version of the immuneACCESS table is confined to in-frame rearrangements and falls short of the full clone set. An unresolved V gene accounts for under half of the shortfall where checked; the remainder is of unknown origin. For V, J and clone size, that table is used; D and trimming come from the DNA. Recorded for this sample are 150,000 to 200,000 clones; about 72% of them occurred a single time. Clones ranked in the top ten supply about 1.3% of the sample.

This chain is built from TRBV28 and TRBJ2-7, and perhaps TRBD1 as D gene, on 7 matching bases. The origin of this receptor is a man aged 60 to 69 in good health and CMV-seronegative. Source material: PBMCs. This receptor carries the CDR3 CASSFPRGDYEQYF. The DNA sequence is as follows: TGTGCCAGCAGTTTTCCCAGGGGGGACTACGAGCAGTACTTC.